The rows below give T cell receptor beta chains drawn from one sample of a study of blood T cell repertoires in COVID-19. Assay used: immunoSEQ multiplex PCR; TCRdb lists only in-frame clones, some missing. The profile shows some 200,000 clones, about 86% of them singletons. Input material: peripheral blood. These receptors were collected from a man in his late teens or twenties with active or convalescent COVID-19. Both conserved end residues are part of each CDR3. The D gene is left open where the match is weak. Only some rows state a clone size, as once, few, many or a class for expanded clones.

size | D | J | V | DNA | CDR3
. | . | TRBJ1-1 | TRBV6-5 | TGTGCCAGCCCATGGGGGGAAGACACTGAAGCTTTCTTT | CASPWGEDTEAFF
. | TRBD2 | TRBJ2-3 | TRBV15 | TGTGCCACCAGCAGAGATTCAGCGGGGGTCGTTCGGAATACGCAGTATTTT | CATSRDSAGVVRNTQYF
. | . | TRBJ2-7 | TRBV27 | TGTGCCAGCAGTTTATTAGTTGGAGGACTGTACGAGCAGTACTTC | CASSLLVGGLYEQYF
. | . | TRBJ2-7 | TRBV3-1/TRBV3-2 | TGTGCCAGCAGCCAAGATCCAGATTCTTACGAGCAGTACTTC | CASSQDPDSYEQYF
. | TRBD2 | TRBJ2-7 | TRBV27 | TGTGCCAGCAGTTCCCCGAGGCTAGCGGGAGGTGCCTACGAGCAGTACTTC | CASSSPRLAGGAYEQYF
. | TRBD2 | TRBJ2-7 | TRBV5-4 | TGTGCCAGCAGCACTCCCGGGACTAGCGGGAGGGGGATCTCCGAGCAGTACTTC | CASSTPGTSGRGISEQYF
. | . | TRBJ1-4 | TRBV29-1 | TGCAGCGTTGCGAGGGATGCTAATGAAAAACTGTTTTTT | CSVARDANEKLFF
once | . | TRBJ2-7 | TRBV27 | TGTGCCAGCAGTTCCTCCCCCGGGTATTCCCTCTACGAGCAGTACTTC | CASSSSPGYSLYEQYF
. | . | TRBJ2-2 | TRBV3-1/TRBV3-2 | TGTGCCAGCAGTCCTCACTGGAACACCGGGGAGCTGTTTTTT | CASSPHWNTGELFF
. | . | TRBJ2-7 | TRBV5-6 | TGTGCCAGCAGCGACAGCGGGTCTTTCTACGAGCAGTACTTC | CASSDSGSFYEQYF
. | TRBD2 | TRBJ2-5 | TRBV30 | TGTGCCTGGAGTGTACGTACAGCGGGAGTAAAAGAGACCCAGTACTTC | CAWSVRTAGVKETQYF
. | . | TRBJ2-5 | TRBV7-8 | TGTGCCAGCAGCCGAGACAGCTGGGAGACCCAGTACTTC | CASSRDSWETQYF
. | . | TRBJ1-1 | TRBV30 | TGTGCCAGCGGGTCGAACACTGAAGCTTTCTTT | CASGSNTEAFF
. | . | TRBJ2-6 | TRBV19 | TGTGCCAGTAGTAAATTGAGCTCTGGGGCCAACGTCCTGACTTTC | CASSKLSSGANVLTF
. | . | TRBJ2-1 | TRBV6-4 | TGTGCCAGCAGTGACTCAAGTAGGCAGGCCAATGAGCAGTTCTTC | CASSDSSRQANEQFF
few | TRBD1 | TRBJ1-4 | TRBV7-4 | TGTGCCAGCAGCCCCAACCTTGGGACAGCTACGAATGAAAAACTGTTTTTT | CASSPNLGTATNEKLFF
. | TRBD1 | TRBJ1-6 | TRBV30 | TGTGCCTGGAGTGAAACGACAGGGGGGTCCCTCCACTTT | CAWSETTGGSLHF
. | . | TRBJ2-3 | TRBV20-1 | TGCAGTGCTAGTATCATGGCGGGGGCAAGCACAGATACGCAGTATTTT | CSASIMAGASTDTQYF
. | TRBD1 | TRBJ1-3 | TRBV28 | TGTGCCAGCAGTCTCCCACAACAGGGGTCGGGAAACACCATATATTTT | CASSLPQQGSGNTIYF
. | . | TRBJ2-7 | TRBV27 | TGTGCCAGCCGTCGCCAGGCAGATAACTACGAGCAGTACTTC | CASRRQADNYEQYF
. | . | TRBJ1-3 | TRBV27 | TGTGCCAGCAGTTTACGGCGGGGAAACACCATATATTTT | CASSLRRGNTIYF
. | . | TRBJ1-2 | TRBV28 | TGTGCCAGCGCGGTGTTGGATGGCTACACCTTC | CASAVLDGYTF
. | . | TRBJ1-1 | TRBV28 | TGTGCCAGCAGTTTAGGGCCGTGGGACACTGAAGCTTTCTTT | CASSLGPWDTEAFF
. | . | TRBJ1-6 | TRBV14 | TGTGCCAGCAGCCTCACGACGGGACTCACCTATAATTCACCCCTCCACTTT | CASSLTTGLTYNSPLHF
. | . | TRBJ1-5 | TRBV19 | TGTGCCAGTAGTATTACAGGGATCAATCAGCCCCAGCATTTT | CASSITGINQPQHF
. | TRBD1 | TRBJ1-4 | TRBV4-1 | TGCGCCAGCAGCCTACCGGACAGGGCTAATGAAAAACTGTTTTTT | CASSLPDRANEKLFF
. | TRBD2 | TRBJ2-1 | TRBV18 | TGTGCCAGCTCAGCAGCGGGAGGACTCTACAATGAGCAGTTCTTC | CASSAAGGLYNEQFF
. | . | TRBJ1-3 | TRBV28 | TGTGCCAGCAGTTTGCGGGGGGGGGCGAGTGGAAACACCATATATTTT | CASSLRGGASGNTIYF
. | TRBD2 | TRBJ2-2 | TRBV27 | TGTGCCAGCAGCGAGGGACTAGCGGGGACCGGGGAGCTGTTTTTT | CASSEGLAGTGELFF
. | . | TRBJ1-1 | TRBV11-3 | TGTGCCAGCAGCTTTAGGTCCGACATGAACACTGAAGCTTTCTTT | CASSFRSDMNTEAFF
few | . | TRBJ1-1 | TRBV21-1 | TGTGCCAGCAGCAGAACGAACAGGGGTTCTCGAACTTTCTTT | CASSRTNRGSRTFF
. | . | TRBJ2-4 | TRBV28 | TGTGCCATCCTTGGGTCTAGCTCCGTTCAGTACTTC | CAILGSSSVQYF
. | . | TRBJ1-2 | TRBV25-1 | TGTGCCAGCAGTATCTACCTAGGTTCGGGTGGCTACACCTTC | CASSIYLGSGGYTF
. | . | TRBJ1-2 | TRBV19 | TGTGCCAGTAGTATAGGAAGGAGGCTTGGGGGCTACACCTTC | CASSIGRRLGGYTF
. | . | TRBJ1-1 | TRBV6-5 | TGTGCCAGCATCGCCACAGGGTTCGACGGTGAAGCTTTCTTT | CASIATGFDGEAFF
. | . | TRBJ2-1 | TRBV7-2 | TGTGCCAGCAGCACGACAGGTCCCAGCTCCTACAATGAGCAGTTCTTC | CASSTTGPSSYNEQFF
. | . | TRBJ1-5 | TRBV7-9 | TGTGCCAGCAGCTTAGTTTCGGGGGTTAGCAATCAGCCCCAGCATTTT | CASSLVSGVSNQPQHF
. | TRBD1 | TRBJ1-1 | TRBV7-9 | TGTGCCAGCAGCCTTTGGACAGGATCCGCTTTCTTT | CASSLWTGSAFF
. | . | TRBJ2-1 | TRBV3-1/TRBV3-2 | TGTGCCAGCAGCCCTAGGGCTAGCGACAATGAGCAGTTCTTC | CASSPRASDNEQFF
. | TRBD2 | TRBJ2-1 | TRBV20-1 | TGCAGTGCTAGTACACTAGCGGGGTACAATGAGCAGTTCTTC | CSASTLAGYNEQFF
. | TRBD2 | TRBJ2-7 | TRBV3-1/TRBV3-2 | TGTGCCAGCAGCCAAGATATGGCTAGCGGGACCCACGAGCAGTACTTC | CASSQDMASGTHEQYF
. | TRBD2 | TRBJ2-1 | TRBV5-1 | TGCGCCAGCAGCCCCGGGACTAGCAGGAATGAGCAGTTCTTC | CASSPGTSRNEQFF
. | . | TRBJ2-1 | TRBV10-3 | TGTGCCATCAGTGAAGCGTTACTGGGGAGCAATGAGCAGTTCTTC | CAISEALLGSNEQFF
. | TRBD1 | TRBJ2-7 | TRBV19 | TGTGCCAGTAGTAGAGCGGGCAGGGGACAGGGATCCTACGAGCAGTACTTC | CASSRAGRGQGSYEQYF
. | TRBD1 | TRBJ2-3 | TRBV20-1 | TGCAGTGCTAGTTTGGGACAGGGGGCGGGCACAGATACGCAGTATTTT | CSASLGQGAGTDTQYF
once | TRBD1 | TRBJ2-2 | TRBV5-8 | TGTGCCAGCAGCCGCTGGGGCAGGGGGCGGAACGGGGAGCTGTTTTTT | CASSRWGRGRNGELFF
. | TRBD2 | TRBJ2-7 | TRBV19 | TGTGCCAGTAGTATACAGCCGGGACTAGCGGGAGCCGAGCAGTACTTC | CASSIQPGLAGAEQYF
. | TRBD2 | TRBJ2-4 | TRBV27 | TGTGCCAGCAGCAACCCCGGACTAGCGGGAGGTGGAAACATTCAGTACTTC | CASSNPGLAGGGNIQYF
. | . | TRBJ2-5 | TRBV5-6 | TGTGCCAGCCACGCGTGGGCACGGGAGACCCAGTACTTC | CASHAWARETQYF
once | TRBD2 | TRBJ2-3 | TRBV11-2 | TGTGCCAGCAGCCCGCAGCTAGCGGGCACAGATACGCAGTATTTT | CASSPQLAGTDTQYF
once | TRBD1 | TRBJ1-1 | TRBV10-3 | TGTGCCATCAGACCGGGACAGGGGAGGTCCACTGAAGCTTTCTTT | CAIRPGQGRSTEAFF
. | . | TRBJ1-1 | TRBV5-4 | TGTGCCAGCAGCCCCATTGGACGACAGGAAGCTTTCTTT | CASSPIGRQEAFF
. | TRBD1 | TRBJ1-2 | TRBV28 | TGTGCCAGCAGTTCGGGACAGGGGGCATACGGCTACACCTTC | CASSSGQGAYGYTF
. | TRBD2 | TRBJ2-3 | TRBV7-9 | TGTGCCAGCAGCTACCGGACTAGCGGGAGCACAGATACGCAGTATTTT | CASSYRTSGSTDTQYF
. | TRBD2 | TRBJ2-2 | TRBV24-1 | TGTGCCACCAGTGAGGTTGGGGGAGGGCCGATCGGGGAGCTGTTTTTT | CATSEVGGGPIGELFF